This passage covers 8 T cell receptor beta chains from one sample sequenced in a study of T-cell reconstitution after alpha-beta-depleted transplantation in children. This sample's TCRbeta library carried unique molecular identifier barcodes. One entry per CDR3 protein, called by TCRdb with MiXCR from the PCR reads. The sample consists of 450,000 to 500,000 distinct CDR3 sequences, approximately 13% of them appearing once. The sequencing here drew on PBMCs from the stem cell graft donor, taken from the stem cell graft. The receptors originated from a human donor who donated a stem cell graft to a child with combined immunodeficiency.

The chain has TRBV5-1 and TRBJ2-7, with 9 positions matching TRBD1. V lost 7 bases, J lost 7 bases, and 15 bases stayed unmatched. Germline CDR1 SGHRS, CDR2 YFSETQ. The CDR3 spans 15 residues. For the CDR3, the DNA is TGCGCCAGCTCCCCCATCGACAGGGGGTTGTATGAGCAGTACTTC. Its protein is CASSPIDRGLYEQYF.

This sequence joins TRBV5-5 and TRBJ2-7; D possibly matches TRBD1 or TRBD2 (5 bases each). Germline loops: CDR1 SGHKS, CDR2 YYEKEE (reference sequence). This CDR3 has 14 residues. V dropped 2 bases and J dropped 3 bases, with 12 bases sitting between them. The CDR3 is CASSFSGTLYEQYF. DNA for the CDR3: TGTGCCAGCAGCTTTTCCGGGACGCTCTACGAGCAGTACTTC.

In its sample, this clonotype was seen many times. The chain links TRBV29-1 to TRBJ1-1; the D gene is possibly TRBD1 (5 bases). Per the germline V gene, CDR1 is SQVTM and CDR2 is ANQGSEA. V lost 8 bases and J 0 bases, leaving 13 bases between the germline ends. CDR3 length equals 13 residues. The chain's CDR3 is CSTSGTMNTEAFF. The CDR3 bases are TGCAGCACCTCAGGGACCATGAACACTGAAGCTTTCTTT. Filled out from reference TRBV29-1 and TRBJ1-1, the complete variable domain reads SAVISQKPSRDICQRGTSLTIQCQVDSQVTMMFWYRQQPGQSLTLIATANQGSEATYESGFVIDKFPISRPNLTFSTLTVSNMSPEDSSIYLCSTSGTMNTEAFFGQGTRLTVV.

This clonotype has more than one count but fewer than ten. In DNA, the CDR3 is TGCGCCAGCAGCGCCAGGACTAGCGGACCCAACAATGAGCAGTTCTTC. Translating it yields CASSARTSGPNNEQFF. The chain has TRBV5-1 and TRBJ2-1, with 10 bases fitting TRBD2. This CDR3 comprises 16 residues. Germline CDR1 reads SGHRS; CDR2 reads YFSETQ. V was pared by 4 bases and J by 5 bases, with 9 bases of the junction left unmatched.

This clonotype came up many times. The chain combines TRBV12-3 or TRBV12-4 with TRBJ2-2, with 10 bases that match TRBD2. With 1 base clipped from V and 6 bases from J, the junction kept 8 bases outside the gene matches. The CDR3 runs 17 residues. Here the CDR3 DNA reads TGTGCCAGCAGTTTAGTAGCGGGGGGCCCCACGGCCGGGGAGCTGTTTTTT. Translation gives CASSLVAGGPTAGELFF.

The chain is built from TRBV7-9 and TRBJ2-3; D might be TRBD2 (5 bases). There are 17 residues in the CDR3. V lost 0 bases to trimming and J lost 2 bases, with 15 bases between them. Germline loops: CDR1 SEHNR, CDR2 FQNEAQ (reference sequence). The CDR3 DNA follows: TGTGCCAGCAGCTTAGCTCCGGACGGGAAGTCCACAGATACGCAGTATTTT. It encodes CASSLAPDGKSTDTQYF.

Remarks on this clonotype: It may be a read error: a sequence one base away is much more abundant. The chain employs TRBV25-1 and TRBJ2-1; TRBD1 might be the D (7 bases). This CDR3 has 14 residues. Germline CDR1 is MGHDK and CDR2 is SYGVNS. This CDR3 is CASSGGGSYYEQFF. Written as DNA, the CDR3 is TGTGCCAGCAGCGGAGGGGGCTCCTACTATGAGCAGTTCTTC.

As concerns this clonotype: A much larger clone differs from this one at a single base, so this may be a read error. V gene TRBV20-1 combines with J gene TRBJ2-5; D is unclear. Between the trimmed V and J ends, which lost 4 bases and 3 bases, there was a span of 3 bases. CDR3 length equals 10 residues. The germline CDR1 and CDR2 sequences are DFQATT and SNEGSKA (reference sequence). DNA for the CDR3: TGCAGTGCTATAAAAGAGACCCAGTACTTC. It codes for CSAIKETQYF.